This T cell receptor beta chain was identified in a study of T cells in Graves' hyperthyroidism and ophthalmopathy. At least ten counts were recorded for this clonotype. The investigators amplified TCR beta CDR3 regions from RNA transcripts. First-round RT-PCR of the TCR CDR3 relied on the HTBI primer set. TCRdb passed the multiplex PCR reads through MiXCR, listing each CDR3 protein once. This table holds approximately 610,000 distinct CDR3 sequences, about 15% found once. Trimming stripped 3 bases from V and 7 bases from J, with 11 bases between. This CDR3 contains 12 residues. Germline CDR1 SGHRS, CDR2 YFSETQ.

The V call is TRBV5-1, the J call TRBJ2-7, with D possibly matching TRBD2 (6 bases). What was sequenced was blood. This sequence was found in a middle-aged woman with Graves' ophthalmopathy. Here the CDR3 reads CASSSGGSEQYF. Here the CDR3 DNA reads TGCGCCAGCAGCTCCGGGGGTTCGGAGCAGTACTTC.